This T cell receptor beta chain was captured in a study of cytomegalovirus exposure and HLA in healthy donors. Study-level background: Within the Caucasian-associated ancestry cluster were around 81% of the approximately 390 genotyped donors. Whole-study results and caveats: Sequencing likely generated an artifact that appeared as a cluster of highly shared sequence variants. Reports indicated that the classifier achieved high specificity and sensitivity in diagnosing cytomegalovirus status.

This CDR3 has 14 amino acids. Trimming cost V 6 bases and J 4 bases; bases outside gene matches: 6. Germline values: CDR1 LGHNA, CDR2 YSLEER. Notes on this clone: Its antigen remains unidentified.

A multiplex PCR was run with 60 Vbeta primers and 13 Jbeta primers. Original data processing: In a later analysis, some 80 million unique TCR beta chains included roughly 11 million shared by two or more donors. Here immunoSEQ multiplex PCR was the method, and the copy in TCRdb shows in-frame clones only, minus some. The DNA gave D and trimming, while V, J and clone size come from that table. The table has some 190,000 clones, approximately 80% seen once. The chain joins TRBV4-3 to TRBJ1-1; 9 bases map to TRBD1. This TCR derives from a girl between 5 and 17 years old in good health and CMV-seropositive. The sample comprised PBMCs. This CDR3 is CASSPTGGTTEAFF. The DNA for the CDR3 is TGCGCCAGCAGTCCGACAGGGGGGACCACTGAAGCTTTCTTT.